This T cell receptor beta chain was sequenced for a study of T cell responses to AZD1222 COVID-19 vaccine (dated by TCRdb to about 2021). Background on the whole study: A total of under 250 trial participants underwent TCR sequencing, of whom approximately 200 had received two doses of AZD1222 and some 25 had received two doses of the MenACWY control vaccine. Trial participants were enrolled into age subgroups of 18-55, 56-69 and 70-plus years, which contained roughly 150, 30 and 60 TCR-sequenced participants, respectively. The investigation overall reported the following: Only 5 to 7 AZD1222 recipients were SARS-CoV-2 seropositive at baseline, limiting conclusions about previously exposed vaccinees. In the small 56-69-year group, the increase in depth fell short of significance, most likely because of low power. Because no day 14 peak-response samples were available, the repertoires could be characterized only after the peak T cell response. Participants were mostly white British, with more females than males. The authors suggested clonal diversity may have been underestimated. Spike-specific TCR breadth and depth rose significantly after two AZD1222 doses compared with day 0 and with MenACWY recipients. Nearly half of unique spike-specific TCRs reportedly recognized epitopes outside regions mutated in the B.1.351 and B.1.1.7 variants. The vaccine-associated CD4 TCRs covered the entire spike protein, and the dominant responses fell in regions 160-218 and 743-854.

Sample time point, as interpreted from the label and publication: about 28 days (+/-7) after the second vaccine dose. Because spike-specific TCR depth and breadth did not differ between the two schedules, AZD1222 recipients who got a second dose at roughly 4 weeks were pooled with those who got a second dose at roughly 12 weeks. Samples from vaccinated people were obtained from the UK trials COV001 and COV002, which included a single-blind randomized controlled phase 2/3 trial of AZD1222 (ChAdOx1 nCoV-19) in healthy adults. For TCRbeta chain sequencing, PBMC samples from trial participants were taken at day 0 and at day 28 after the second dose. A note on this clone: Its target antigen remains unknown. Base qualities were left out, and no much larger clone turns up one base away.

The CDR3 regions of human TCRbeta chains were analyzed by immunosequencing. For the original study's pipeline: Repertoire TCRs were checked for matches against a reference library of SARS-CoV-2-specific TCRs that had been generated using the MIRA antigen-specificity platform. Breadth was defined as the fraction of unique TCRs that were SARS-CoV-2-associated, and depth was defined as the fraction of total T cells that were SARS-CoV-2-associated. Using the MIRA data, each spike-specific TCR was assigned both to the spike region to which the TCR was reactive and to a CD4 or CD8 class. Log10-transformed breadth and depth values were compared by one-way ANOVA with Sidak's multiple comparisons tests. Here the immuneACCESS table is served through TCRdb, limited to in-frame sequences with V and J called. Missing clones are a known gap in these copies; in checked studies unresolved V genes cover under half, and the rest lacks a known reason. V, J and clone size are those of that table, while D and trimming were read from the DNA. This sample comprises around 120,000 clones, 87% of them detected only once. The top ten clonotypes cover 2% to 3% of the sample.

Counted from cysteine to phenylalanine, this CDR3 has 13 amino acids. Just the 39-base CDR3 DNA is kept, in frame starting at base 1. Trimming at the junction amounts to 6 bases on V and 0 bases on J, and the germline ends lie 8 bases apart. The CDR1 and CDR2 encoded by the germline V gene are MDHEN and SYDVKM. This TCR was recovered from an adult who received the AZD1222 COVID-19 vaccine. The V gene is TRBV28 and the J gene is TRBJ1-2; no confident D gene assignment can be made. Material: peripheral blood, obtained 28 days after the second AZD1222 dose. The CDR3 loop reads CASRRSPNYGYTF. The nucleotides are TGTGCCAGCAGGAGGAGCCCTAACTATGGCTACACCTTC.